This T cell receptor (delta chain) was found in a study of gamma-delta chains in newborns, infants, children. Study as a whole: Innate gammadelta T cells reportedly expand polyclonally right after birth, driven by microbial exposure, per the title.

TCRdb re-called clones from the reads via CATT. The table has approximately 4,100 delta-chain clones, 1.5% to 2% seen once; the top ten hold approximately 8.5%. This CDR3 contains 13 residues. From germline, CDR1 is GEAIGNYY and CDR2 EKD. V was shortened by 3 bases and J by 4 bases, with 11 bases between the two germline ends. The sample was blood. This TCR was sampled from a child who was a newborn, infant or young child, either healthy, febrile or measles-vaccinated (not recorded which). The rearrangement links TRDV2 to TRDJ1; D may be TRDD3 (6 bases). CDR3: CACDVLGDDKLIF. CDR3 coding DNA: TGTGCCTGTGACGTACTGGGAGACGATAAACTCATCTTT.